These 8 T cell receptor beta chains were sequenced from one sample in a study of a mutant IDH1 vaccine in newly diagnosed glioma. TCRdb's table, derived via immunoSEQ multiplex PCR, lists solely in-frame clones and lacks some. The sample lists about 46,000 clones; about 92% were seen once. The antigens these receptors bind are not known. The time point was: week 35, safety follow-up. Each dose of the vaccine consisted of 300 ug of mutant IDH1 20-mer peptide, with topical imiquimod. Sequencing was performed on PBMCs, taken from a glioma patient whose treatment included an IDH1 peptide vaccine. The receptors here all came from a man aged 45-65 years with glioma.

This chain links TRBV5-5 with TRBJ1-2, with TRBD1 as a possible D gene (5 bases). Germline CDR1 reads SGHKS; CDR2 reads YYEKEE (reference sequence). Between the trimmed V and J ends, which lost 0 bases and 7 bases, there was a span of 10 bases. This CDR3 has 13 amino acids. CDR3 sequence reads: CASSLGDSLGYTF. CDR3 in DNA: TGTGCCAGCAGCTTGGGGGACTCTCTTGGCTACACCTTC.

This clone has a single count. The V and J genes are TRBV6-1 and TRBJ1-5; TRBD1 is a possible D gene (5 bases). Germline CDR1 and CDR2: MNHNS and SASEGT. Trimming took off 3 bases at V and 4 bases at J, with 10 bases between the two ends. The CDR3 has 14 amino acids. The CDR3 DNA follows: TGTGCCAGCAGTGATGGGGGGGGGAATCAGCCCCAGCATTTT. Protein product: CASSDGGGNQPQHF.

The genes are TRBV9 and TRBJ1-6, with TRBD1 identical over 8 bases. J gave up 9 bases and V 3 bases, and 8 bases lay outside the gene matches. Germline lookup yields CDR1 SGDLS and CDR2 YYNGEE. The length of the CDR3 is 15 residues. DNA for the CDR3: TGTGCCAGCAGCGCCCGTGGACAGGGAAGTTCACCCCTCCACTTT. This translates into CASSARGQGSSPLHF. Together with reference TRBV9 and TRBJ1-6, the CDR3 gives the full variable domain: DSGVTQTPKHLITATGQRVTLRCSPRSGDLSVYWYQQSLDQGLQFLIQYYNGEERAKGNILERFSAQQFPDLHSELNLSSLELGDSALYFCASSARGQGSSPLHFGNGTRLTVT.

The V gene is TRBV5-1, the J gene TRBJ1-2; D gene ambiguous. Germline CDR1 SGHRS, CDR2 YFSETQ. This CDR3 is built from 11 residues. V was cut by 0 bases and J by 8 bases, with 5 bases left in between. The CDR3 DNA reads as TGCGCCAGCAGCTTGGATGGGGGCTACACCTTC. Its translation is CASSLDGGYTF. Full variable domain (missing parts from reference TRBV5-1 and TRBJ1-2): KAGVTQTPRYLIKTRGQQVTLSCSPISGHRSVSWYQQTPGQGLQFLFEYFSETQRNKGNFPGRFSGRQFSNSRSEMNVSTLELGDSALYLCASSLDGGYTFGSGTRLTVV.

This chain links TRBV11-2 with TRBJ2-7, with D tentatively TRBD2 (6 bases). Germline lookup yields CDR1 SGHAT and CDR2 FQNNGV. The CDR3 contains 13 residues. Trimming took 5 bases from V and 1 from J, leaving 9 bases between them. Here the CDR3 DNA reads TGTGCCAGCAGCCCCGGGACTTCCTACGAGCAGTACTTC. Amino acids: CASSPGTSYEQYF. The variable domain in full, with the rest retrieved from reference TRBV11-2 and TRBJ2-7, is EAGVAQSPRYKIIEKRQSVAFWCNPISGHATLYWYQQILGQGPKLLIQFQNNGVVDDSQLPKDRFSAERLKGVDSTLKIQPAKLEDSAVYLCASSPGTSYEQYFGPGTRLTVT.

The chain has TRBV19 and TRBJ1-4; a weak D match, TRBD1 (6 bases). The germline CDR1 and CDR2 sequences are LNHDA and SQIVND (reference sequence). CDR3 length: 14 amino acids. Trimming shortened V by 3 bases and J by 7 bases, and 12 bases separated the two germline ends. The CDR3 nucleotides are TGTGCCAGTAGTATTGGTCCGACAGGTGAAAAACTGTTTTTT. It is translated as CASSIGPTGEKLFF.

This chain uses TRBV27 with TRBJ2-5; D is possibly TRBD1 or TRBD2 (6 bases each). Germline values: CDR1 MNHEY, CDR2 SMNVEV (reference sequence). Trimming left V 2 bases short and J 5 bases short, with 12 bases between. The CDR3 length is 14 residues. As DNA, the CDR3 is TGTGCCAGCAGTTTAATCTGGGGGGCGGAGACCCAGTACTTC. The encoded protein is CASSLIWGAETQYF.

The rearrangement uses TRBV14 and TRBJ1-3; D ambiguous. Germline CDR1 reads SGHDN; CDR2 reads FVKESK. The length of the CDR3 is 16 residues. V was trimmed by 2 bases and J by 0 bases, leaving 11 bases between them. The CDR3 nucleotides are TGTGCCAGCAGCCAACTCGGGTCAGGCTCTGGAAACACCATATATTTT. The encoded protein is CASSQLGSGSGNTIYF.